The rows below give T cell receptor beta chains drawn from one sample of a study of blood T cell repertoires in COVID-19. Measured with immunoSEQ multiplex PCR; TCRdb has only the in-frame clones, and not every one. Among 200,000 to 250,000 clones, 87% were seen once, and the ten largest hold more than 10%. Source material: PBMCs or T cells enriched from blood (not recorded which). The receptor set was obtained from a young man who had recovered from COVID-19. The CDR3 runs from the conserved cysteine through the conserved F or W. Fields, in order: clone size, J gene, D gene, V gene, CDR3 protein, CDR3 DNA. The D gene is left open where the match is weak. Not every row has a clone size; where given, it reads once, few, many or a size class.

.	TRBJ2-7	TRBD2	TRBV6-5	CASSLANLAGNEQYF	TGTGCCAGCAGTTTAGCCAACCTAGCGGGAAACGAGCAGTACTTC
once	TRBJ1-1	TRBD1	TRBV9	CASSVGGTGNTEAFF	TGTGCCAGCAGCGTAGGTGGGACAGGGAACACTGAAGCTTTCTTT
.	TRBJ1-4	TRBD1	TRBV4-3	CASSQTGGAPNEKLFF	TGCGCCAGCAGCCAAACAGGGGGCGCACCTAATGAAAAACTGTTTTTT
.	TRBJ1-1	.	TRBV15	CATSRDLTRNTEAFF	TGTGCCACCAGCAGAGATCTGACAAGGAACACTGAAGCTTTCTTT
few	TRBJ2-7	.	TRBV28	CASRATGIYGLYEQYF	TGTGCCAGCAGAGCAACAGGGATCTACGGGCTCTACGAGCAGTACTTC
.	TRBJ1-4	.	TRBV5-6	CASSLGQATNEKLFF	TGTGCCAGCAGCTTGGGACAGGCAACTAATGAAAAACTGTTTTTT
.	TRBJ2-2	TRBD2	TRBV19	CASSIILAGGTGELFF	TGTGCCAGTAGTATAATACTAGCGGGAGGCACCGGGGAGCTGTTTTTT
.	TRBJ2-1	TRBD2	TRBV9	CASSVDAGGLAVYNEQFF	TGTGCCAGCAGCGTAGATGCGGGGGGACTAGCGGTATACAATGAGCAGTTCTTC
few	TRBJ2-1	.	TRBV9	CASSVVPGEQFF	TGTGCCAGCAGCGTAGTCCCGGGTGAGCAGTTCTTC
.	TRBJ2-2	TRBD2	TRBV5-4	CASSPRSGSDGELFF	TGTGCCAGCAGCCCTCGGAGCGGGAGTGACGGGGAGCTGTTTTTT
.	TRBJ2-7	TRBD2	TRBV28	CASSSAGAGESYEQYF	TGTGCCAGCAGTTCCGCCGGGGCGGGGGAAAGCTACGAGCAGTACTTC
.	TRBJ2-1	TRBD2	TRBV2	CASSPTSLRLASKDEQFF	TGTGCCAGCAGCCCTACCAGCCTACGACTAGCGTCTAAAGATGAGCAGTTCTTC
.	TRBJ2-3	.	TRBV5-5	CASSLGLGAGDTQYF	TGTGCCAGCAGCTTGGGGCTAGGGGCCGGAGATACGCAGTATTTT
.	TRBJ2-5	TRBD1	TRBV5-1	CASSLQGGQETQYF	TGCGCCAGCAGCTTACAGGGGGGCCAAGAGACCCAGTACTTC
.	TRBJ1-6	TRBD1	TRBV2	CASRATGTGNSPLHF	TGTGCCAGCAGAGCGACAGGGACCGGGAATTCACCCCTCCACTTT
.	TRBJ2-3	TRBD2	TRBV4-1	CASSHLTSGSTDTQYF	TGCGCCAGCAGCCATCTGACTAGCGGGAGTACAGATACGCAGTATTTT
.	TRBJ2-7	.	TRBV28	CASSSVGPYEQYF	TGTGCCAGCAGTTCCGTGGGGCCCTACGAGCAGTACTTC
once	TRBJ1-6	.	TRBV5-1	CASGSSYNSPLHF	TGCGCCTCAGGAAGCTCCTATAATTCACCCCTCCACTTT
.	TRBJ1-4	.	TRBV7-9	CASGTRGNNEKLFF	TGTGCCAGCGGGACTCGGGGCAATAATGAAAAACTGTTTTTT
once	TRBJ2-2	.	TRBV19	CASTIGGLELFF	TGTGCCAGTACCATCGGGGGTCTGGAGCTGTTTTTT
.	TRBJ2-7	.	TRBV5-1	CASRRVAYGYEQYF	TGCGCCAGCAGGAGGGTGGCTTATGGGTACGAGCAGTACTTC
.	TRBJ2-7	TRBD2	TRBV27	CASRGRTSGTTPYEQYF	TGTGCCAGCAGGGGACGGACTAGCGGGACTACACCTTACGAGCAGTACTTC
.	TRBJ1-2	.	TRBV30	CAWSVRWGEHGYTF	TGTGCCTGGAGTGTACGATGGGGGGAACATGGCTACACCTTC
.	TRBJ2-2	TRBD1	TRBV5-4	CASSSSGTGKSTGELFF	TGTGCCAGCAGTTCCTCCGGGACAGGGAAGTCCACCGGGGAGCTGTTTTTT
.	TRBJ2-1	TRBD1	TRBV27	CASRSLGQGLNEQFF	TGTGCCAGCAGGTCGCTCGGACAGGGGCTCAATGAGCAGTTCTTC
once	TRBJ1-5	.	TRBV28	CASVGFGTTNQPQHF	TGTGCCAGTGTTGGTTTTGGGACAACAAATCAGCCCCAGCATTTT
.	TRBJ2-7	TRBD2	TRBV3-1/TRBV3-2	CASSQELSGYSYEQYF	TGTGCCAGCAGCCAAGAGCTTAGCGGGTACTCCTACGAGCAGTACTTC
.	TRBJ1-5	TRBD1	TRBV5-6	CASSDGTAAYQPQHF	TGTGCCAGCAGCGACGGGACAGCAGCATATCAGCCCCAGCATTTT
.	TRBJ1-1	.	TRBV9	CASSVDREGQSTEAFF	TGTGCCAGCAGCGTAGATCGGGAAGGCCAAAGCACTGAAGCTTTCTTT
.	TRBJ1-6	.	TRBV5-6	CASSYDGVNSPLHF	TGTGCCAGCAGCTACGACGGGGTCAATTCACCCCTCCACTTT
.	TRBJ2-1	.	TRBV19	CASSPQEGSYNEQFF	TGTGCCAGTAGTCCTCAGGAGGGCTCCTACAATGAGCAGTTCTTC
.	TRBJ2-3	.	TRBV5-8	CASSSGGWYGRTDTQYF	TGTGCCAGCAGCTCTGGGGGGTGGTACGGCCGCACAGATACGCAGTATTTT
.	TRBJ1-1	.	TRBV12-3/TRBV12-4	CASSTQTTEAFF	TGTGCCAGCAGCACGCAAACTACCGAAGCTTTCTTT
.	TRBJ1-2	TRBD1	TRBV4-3	CASSQDLGRQGNYGYTF	TGCGCCAGCAGCCAAGATCTGGGCCGACAGGGTAACTATGGCTACACCTTC
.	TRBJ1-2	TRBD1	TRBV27	CASSNKPGGYGYTF	TGTGCCAGCAGCAACAAACCAGGGGGCTATGGCTACACCTTC
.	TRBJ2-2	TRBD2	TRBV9	CASSAGRTDRNTGELFF	TGTGCCAGCAGCGCCGGGAGGACGGACCGGAACACCGGGGAGCTGTTTTTT
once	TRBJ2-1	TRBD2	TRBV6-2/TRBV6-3	CASSLAGVINEQFF	TGTGCCAGCAGTTTAGCGGGGGTGATCAATGAGCAGTTCTTC
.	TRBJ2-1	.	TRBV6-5	CASSYVLGRAYEQFF	TGTGCCAGCAGTTACGTCCTCGGGCGGGCCTATGAGCAGTTCTTC
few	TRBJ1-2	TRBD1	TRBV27	CASSPLGQGPMGYGYTF	TGTGCCAGCAGTCCTCTGGGACAGGGGCCCATGGGCTATGGCTACACCTTC
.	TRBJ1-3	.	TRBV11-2	CASSFTGPGNTIYF	TGTGCCAGCAGCTTCACAGGTCCTGGAAACACCATATATTTT
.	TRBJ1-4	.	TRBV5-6	CASSSGGVNEKLFF	TGTGCCAGCAGCTCTGGTGGAGTTAATGAAAAACTGTTTTTT
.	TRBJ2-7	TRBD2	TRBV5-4	CASSGSTGLARYEQYF	TGTGCCAGCAGCGGTTCGACGGGACTAGCTCGCTACGAGCAGTACTTC
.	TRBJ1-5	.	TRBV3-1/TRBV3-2	CASSQGLDQPQHF	TGTGCCAGCAGCCAGGGGCTGGATCAGCCCCAGCATTTT
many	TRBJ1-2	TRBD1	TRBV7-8	CASSPDRVQGYTF	TGTGCCAGCAGCCCTGACAGGGTGCAGGGCTACACCTTC
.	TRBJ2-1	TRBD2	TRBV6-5	CASGIAGYYNEQFF	TGTGCCAGCGGGATAGCGGGATACTACAATGAGCAGTTCTTC
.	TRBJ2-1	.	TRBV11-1	CASSALSGRNEQFF	TGTGCCAGCAGCGCCCTCAGTGGTCGCAATGAGCAGTTCTTC
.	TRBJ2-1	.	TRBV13	CASSLGGSSYNEQFF	TGTGCCAGCAGCTTAGGTGGGAGCTCCTACAATGAGCAGTTCTTC
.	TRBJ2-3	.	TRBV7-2	CASGRPGLTTDTQYF	TGTGCCAGCGGAAGACCGGGACTTACCACAGATACGCAGTATTTT
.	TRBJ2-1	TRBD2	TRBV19	CASSIYSGGAYNEQFF	TGTGCCAGTAGTATTTATAGCGGGGGAGCCTACAATGAGCAGTTCTTC
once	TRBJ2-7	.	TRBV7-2	CASSLEGLSTYEQYF	TGTGCCAGCAGCTTAGAAGGACTATCGACCTACGAGCAGTACTTC
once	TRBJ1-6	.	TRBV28	CASSLRAAGAGSPLHF	TGTGCCAGCAGTTTACGGGCTGCAGGGGCTGGTTCACCCCTCCACTTT
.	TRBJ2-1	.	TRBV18	CASSPYSSSYNEQFF	TGTGCCAGCTCACCCTATAGTAGCTCCTACAATGAGCAGTTCTTC
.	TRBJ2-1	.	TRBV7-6	CASSSRAGSLNEQFF	TGTGCCAGCAGCTCCCGTGCGGGGTCTTTAAATGAGCAGTTCTTC
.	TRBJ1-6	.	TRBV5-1	CASSLALSTGSPLHF	TGCGCCAGCAGCTTGGCTTTGAGTACTGGTTCACCCCTCCACTTT
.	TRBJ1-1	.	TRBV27	CASSLGPAGLGRGTEAFF	TGTGCCAGCAGTTTAGGCCCCGCGGGACTGGGGCGGGGCACTGAAGCTTTCTTT
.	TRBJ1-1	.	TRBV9	CASSVSSTGVEAFF	TGTGCCAGCAGCGTAAGTAGTACCGGAGTTGAAGCTTTCTTT
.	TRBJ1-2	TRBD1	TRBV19	CASTTTGGQYGYTF	TGTGCCAGTACCACCACAGGGGGTCAATATGGCTACACCTTC
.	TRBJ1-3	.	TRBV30	CAWSASGNTIYF	TGTGCCTGGAGTGCCTCCGGAAACACCATATATTTT
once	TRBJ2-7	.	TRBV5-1	CASSLVPGANYEQYF	TGCGCCAGCAGCTTGGTTCCAGGGGCGAACTACGAGCAGTACTTC